Only a few counts were recorded for the clone carrying this T cell receptor beta chain. This specimen comes from a study of spatial heterogeneity in lung cancer. Documented time point: sample taken at primary tumor resection. Tumor, nontumor lung or frozen PBMC supplied whole RNA, sequenced without sorting. Every cDNA TCR molecule received its own unique molecular identifier. TCRdb passed the 5' RACE reads through MiXCR, listing each CDR3 protein once. The repertoire holds about 92,000 distinct CDR3 sequences, with less than 15% as singletons. V was pared by 5 bases and J by 1 base, with 15 bases between. CDR3 length: 16 amino acids. Germline V gene sequence: CDR1 SGHTA, CDR2 FQGNSA.

The chain combines TRBV7-2 with TRBJ1-5; maybe TRBD1 (6 bases). This specimen consisted of PBMCs, obtained at surgery. This clonotype was sampled from a male donor with early-stage non-small cell lung cancer. CDR3 bases: TGTGCCAGCAGCGACCACAGGGCTACAAGCAATCAGCCCCAGCATTTT. This translates into CASSDHRATSNQPQHF. Full variable domain (outside the CDR3, taken from reference TRBV7-2 and TRBJ1-5): GAGVSQSPSNKVTEKGKDVELRCDPISGHTALYWYRQSLGQGLEFLIYFQGNSAPDKSGLPSDRFSAERTGGSVSTLTIQRTQQEDSAVYLCASSDHRATSNQPQHFGDGTRLSIL.